This TCR beta chain came from a study of shared clonotypes between healthy human individuals. Sequenced by immunoSEQ multiplex PCR; TCRdb stores in-frame clones only, minus some. Among around 700,000 clones listed, around 72% were seen once. The CDR3 totals 15 residues. Germline V gives CDR1 SGHVS, CDR2 FQNEAQ. The V end was cut by 7 bases, the J end by 6 bases, with 19 bases between. The sequenced sample was memory CD4+ T cells sorted from blood. Subset meaning: CD45RA-negative fraction. The V gene is TRBV7-8, the J gene TRBJ2-1; possible D gene TRBD2, 6 bases. The clonotype was recovered from a woman younger than 45 in good health. The CDR3 here is CASMLGGLNLNEQFF. DNA of the CDR3: TGTGCCAGCATGCTTGGGGGACTCAACCTCAATGAGCAGTTCTTC.